The 16 T cell receptor beta chains given below trace back to one sample, sequenced in a study of blood T cell repertoires in COVID-19. The protocol was immunoSEQ multiplex PCR, while the TCRdb copy is restricted to in-frame clones and leaves out a portion. The table includes 300,000 to 350,000 clones, 70% to 90% detected once. The sequenced sample consisted of peripheral blood. Receptors were obtained from a woman aged 25 to 39 with COVID-19, enrolled during active disease.

The chain has TRBV12-5 and TRBJ2-2; D call uncertain. Per germline, CDR1 LGHNT and CDR2 FRNRAP. CDR3 length: 13 amino acids. With 6 bases removed from V and 1 base from J, the gap between germline ends came to 6 bases. CDR3 protein: CASGFLNTGELFF. The CDR3 DNA reads as TGTGCTAGTGGCTTCCTGAACACCGGGGAGCTGTTTTTT.

The gene calls are TRBV5-1 and TRBJ2-6; 7 bases line up with TRBD2. Trimming cost V 6 bases and J 5 bases; bases outside gene matches: 14. This CDR3 is 17 amino acids long. The germline V gene encodes CDR1 SGHRS and CDR2 YFSETQ. The CDR3 DNA reads as TGCGCCAGCAATGAAGGGCGGGGGACCAAATGGGCCAACGTCCTGACTTTC. The encoded protein is CASNEGRGTKWANVLTF.

CDR3 protein: CASSSEPAGQSNEKLFF. The CDR3 region has the DNA TGCGCCAGCAGCTCCGAACCGGCCGGACAAAGTAATGAAAAACTGTTTTTT. The chain uses TRBV5-1 and TRBJ1-4; a weak D match, TRBD1 (5 bases). In germline, CDR1 is SGHRS, CDR2 YFSETQ. Trimming shortened V by 3 bases and J by 4 bases, and 19 bases separated the two germline ends. The CDR3 has 17 amino acids.

A remark on this clone: One junction end does not reproduce the germline sequence, and a read error may be involved. The chain has TRBV29-1 and TRBJ1-2; D not certain. The CDR3 is 12 residues long. Germline lookup yields CDR1 SQVTM and CDR2 ANQGSEA. The CDR3 DNA reads as TGCAGCGTTCAAGAGTCCTCCTATGGCTACACCTTC. It translates to CSVQESSYGYTF.

The chain is built from TRBV2 and TRBJ1-1; 8 bases map to TRBD1. Per the germline V gene, CDR1 is SNHLY and CDR2 is FYNNEI. Germline trimming cut 1 base from V and 6 bases from J; bases unmatched to any gene: 1. The CDR3 length is 13 residues. CDR3 in amino acids: CASSEDRGAEAFF. The DNA for the CDR3 is TGTGCCAGCAGTGAAGACAGGGGGGCTGAAGCTTTCTTT.

This clone was observed a single time. This rearrangement joins TRBV18 to TRBJ1-1; D is uncertain. The CDR3 contains 12 residues. V was pared by 5 bases and J by 0 bases, with 4 bases between. Germline values: CDR1 KGHSH, CDR2 LQKENI. DNA of the CDR3: TGTGCCAGCTCAGAGATGAACACTGAAGCTTTCTTT. Translating gives CASSEMNTEAFF.

This clone was seen more than once but under ten times. Other nucleotide sequences from this sample produce the same CDR3. CDR3 in amino acids: CASSVDRGNQPQHF. DNA for the CDR3: TGTGCCAGTAGTGTCGACAGGGGCAATCAGCCCCAGCATTTT. The chain joins TRBV19 to TRBJ1-5; 7 nucleotides align to TRBD1. The trim removed 5 bases at V and 2 bases at J, leaving 3 bases unmatched. Germline V gives CDR1 LNHDA, CDR2 SQIVND (reference sequence). The CDR3 loop spans 14 amino acids.

CDR3 protein: CASSLVGLAGELFF. Written as DNA, the CDR3 is TGTGCCAGCAGCTTGGTCGGACTAGCCGGGGAGCTGTTTTTT. The chain uses TRBV5-8 and TRBJ2-2, with 7 bases fitting TRBD2. This CDR3 contains 14 residues. V was pared by 0 bases and J by 6 bases, with 2 bases of the junction left unmatched. Germline lookup yields CDR1 SGHTS and CDR2 YDEGEE.

The chain employs TRBV5-4 and TRBJ2-5, with D tentatively TRBD2 (5 bases). CDR1 and CDR2 (germline): SGHNT, YYREEE (reference sequence). The CDR3 length is 14 residues. Deletions cut 4 bases from V and 0 bases from J, with 10 bases between. The CDR3 DNA sequence: TGTGCCAGCAGCCTGGGGAGTAACCAAGAGACCCAGTACTTC. Encoded protein: CASSLGSNQETQYF.

V and J are TRBV4-1 and TRBJ2-1; D unresolved. V was pared by 1 base and J by 8 bases, with 6 bases between. CDR3 length equals 12 residues. CDR1 and CDR2 from the germline V gene are MGHRA and YSYEKL. This CDR3 is CASSQASDEQFF. CDR3 nucleotide sequence: TGCGCCAGCAGCCAAGCCTCCGATGAGCAGTTCTTC.

The rearrangement links TRBV2 to TRBJ2-5; no definite D call. Germline V gives CDR1 SNHLY, CDR2 FYNNEI. With 8 bases removed from V and 5 bases from J, the gap between germline ends came to 15 bases. The CDR3 length is 13 residues. The CDR3: CASYRPAGETQYF. As DNA, the CDR3 is TGTGCCAGCTACCGTCCCGCCGGGGAGACCCAGTACTTC.

This chain uses TRBV5-1 with TRBJ1-1; D is undetermined. The length of the CDR3 is 13 residues. Germline CDR1 reads SGHRS; CDR2 reads YFSETQ. Trimming removed 5 bases at V and 1 base at J, with 9 bases between. CDR3 DNA: TGCGCCAGCAGACTCCAGGAGAACACTGAAGCTTTCTTT. This encodes CASRLQENTEAFF. The whole variable domain, remainder taken from reference TRBV5-1 and TRBJ1-1, is KAGVTQTPRYLIKTRGQQVTLSCSPISGHRSVSWYQQTPGQGLQFLFEYFSETQRNKGNFPGRFSGRQFSNSRSEMNVSTLELGDSALYLCASRLQENTEAFFGQGTRLTVV.

The V gene is TRBV6-5, the J gene TRBJ1-2; 7 bases are shared with TRBD1. CDR3 size: 13 residues. Trimming took 7 bases from V and 4 from J; bases not matched to a gene: 6. CDR1 MNHEY and CDR2 SVGAGI come from the germline V gene. DNA for the CDR3: TGTGCCAGCAAGACAGGACAGGTCTATGGCTACACCTTC. Its translation is CASKTGQVYGYTF.

This chain uses TRBV12-5 with TRBJ1-4, with TRBD1 identical over 10 bases. The CDR3 totals 14 residues. CDR1 LGHNT and CDR2 FRNRAP come from the germline V gene. The J segment lost 6 bases and the V segment lost 6 bases, leaving 4 bases of the junction unmatched. CDR3 residues: CASGLTGGDEKLFF. The CDR3 nucleotides are TGTGCTAGTGGCTTGACAGGGGGCGATGAAAAACTGTTTTTT.

The chain uses TRBV9 and TRBJ1-6; no clear D gene. This CDR3 spans 16 amino acids. Germline V gene sequence: CDR1 SGDLS, CDR2 YYNGEE. The V end lost 5 bases, the J end lost 5 bases, and 17 bases lay between the germline ends. The CDR3 loop reads CASSQALPPDNSPLHF. CDR3 bases: TGTGCCAGCAGTCAAGCCCTACCCCCGGATAATTCACCCCTCCACTTT. The whole variable domain, remainder taken from reference TRBV9 and TRBJ1-6, is DSGVTQTPKHLITATGQRVTLRCSPRSGDLSVYWYQQSLDQGLQFLIQYYNGEERAKGNILERFSAQQFPDLHSELNLSSLELGDSALYFCASSQALPPDNSPLHFGNGTRLTVT.

V usage is TRBV4-1 and J usage is TRBJ1-2, with D hard to call. The CDR3 is 14 residues long. The V end was cut by 4 bases, the J end by 3 bases, with 12 bases between. Germline-derived CDR1 and CDR2 are MGHRA and YSYEKL. The chain's CDR3 is CASSLTTIDYGYTF. CDR3 bases: TGCGCCAGCAGCCTCACGACAATAGACTATGGCTACACCTTC.